These 4 T cell receptor beta chains came from one sample sequenced in a study of cytomegalovirus exposure and HLA in healthy donors (dated by TCRdb to 2016 to 2017). Library preparation was by the immunoSEQ multiplex PCR assay. The multiplex PCR relied on a mix of 60 forward primers for TCR Vbeta segments and 13 reverse primers for TCR Jbeta segments. TCRdb took this table from immuneACCESS and kept in-frame rearrangements with V and J called. Such tables lack part of the clones; where checked against another copy, unresolved V genes explain under half of the gap, and the rest is unexplained. The sample has around 150,000 clones on record, about four fifths of them singletons. The ten largest account for around 4.1% of the sample. The specimen sequenced was PBMCs. The receptors shown here come from a man in his fifties in good health and CMV-seropositive.

This chain connects TRBV2 to TRBJ1-3; 7 bases are a match to TRBD1. V gave up 4 bases and J gave up 0 bases; unmatched junction bases: 6. The germline gives CDR1 SNHLY, CDR2 FYNNEI. This CDR3 is built from 16 residues. In DNA form, the CDR3 reads TGTGCCAGCAGTGTTGGACAGGCGATCTCTGGAAACACCATATATTTT. This sequence encodes CASSVGQAISGNTIYF.

The table lists this clone with a few counts. The V and J genes are TRBV28 and TRBJ1-4; no firm D call. Germline lookup yields CDR1 MDHEN and CDR2 SYDVKM. The ends were cut back, 4 bases at V and 5 bases at J, with 8 bases in the middle. This CDR3 is built from 13 residues. CDR3 sequence reads: CASSYGVNEKLFF. CDR3 DNA: TGTGCCAGCAGTTACGGGGTCAATGAAAAACTGTTTTTT. Together with reference TRBV28 and TRBJ1-4, the CDR3 gives the full variable domain: DVKVTQSSRYLVKRTGEKVFLECVQDMDHENMFWYRQDPGLGLRLIYFSYDVKMKEKGDIPEGYSVSREKKERFSLILESASTNQTSMYLCASSYGVNEKLFFGSGTQLSVL.

The CDR3 DNA reads as TGCGCCAGCAATGTAGGGCAGGGGACACTGGACTCTTATGGCTACACCTTC. Translating it yields CASNVGQGTLDSYGYTF. The genes are TRBV5-1 and TRBJ1-2; D perhaps matches TRBD1 (6 bases). CDR3 length equals 17 residues. Germline V gene lookup returns CDR1 SGHRS and CDR2 YFSETQ. Trimming shortened V by 6 bases and J by 5 bases, and 26 bases separated the two germline ends.

The chain has TRBV20-1 and TRBJ2-1; D is undetermined. Germline V gene sequence: CDR1 DFQATT, CDR2 SNEGSKA (reference sequence). V was cut by 1 base and J by 7 bases, with 5 bases left in between. This CDR3 region has 11 residues. CDR3 residues: CSARVQNEQFF. CDR3 sequence (DNA): TGCAGTGCTAGAGTCCAGAATGAGCAGTTCTTC.